The 19 T cell receptor beta chains reported below all come from one sample, sequenced in a study of blood T cell repertoires in COVID-19. Libraries were prepared by immunoSEQ multiplex PCR; TCRdb keeps only in-frame clonotypes and omits some of them. The sample includes about 200,000 clones, roughly 90% of them seen just once. Sequenced material: peripheral blood. The receptors come from a young man with active or convalescent COVID-19.

The CDR3 loop reads CASSLASYGYTF. CDR3 DNA: TGTGCCAGCAGCTTAGCGTCGTATGGCTACACCTTC. The chain recombines TRBV7-9 with TRBJ1-2; D ambiguous. V shed 0 bases and J shed 5 bases, with 4 bases lying between them. The germline CDR1 and CDR2 sequences are SEHNR and FQNEAQ (reference sequence). The CDR3 loop spans 12 amino acids.

The V and J genes are TRBV7-2 and TRBJ2-5; 9 bases align to TRBD1. The germline V gene has CDR1 SGHTA and CDR2 FQGNSA. The J segment lost 6 bases and the V segment lost 3 bases, leaving 5 bases of the junction unmatched. The CDR3 is made up of 14 amino acids. The CDR3 region has the DNA TGTGCCAGCAGCTTTACAGGGGGCTCGAAGACCCAGTACTTC. It codes for CASSFTGGSKTQYF.

The gene calls are TRBV4-3 and TRBJ1-2; weak D call: TRBD1 (5 bases). The CDR3 extends over 17 amino acids. The germline V gene has CDR1 LGHNA and CDR2 YSLEER. V was cut by 0 bases and J by 2 bases, with 16 bases left in between. This chain's CDR3 is CASSQELAGQLNYGYTF. The CDR3 nucleotides are TGCGCCAGCAGCCAAGAACTTGCAGGGCAGTTGAACTATGGCTACACCTTC.

The V gene is TRBV30, the J gene TRBJ1-2; 8 bases agree with TRBD1. V trimming: 3 bases; J trimming: 6 bases; junction bases outside the gene matches: 12. CDR1 and CDR2 from the germline V gene are GTSNPN and SVGIG (reference sequence). This CDR3 is built from 15 residues. The CDR3 nucleotides are TGTGCCTGGAGGGGGGACAGGTCCTGGGATGATGGCTACACCTTC. It translates to CAWRGDRSWDDGYTF.

The chain has TRBV7-9 and TRBJ2-3, with TRBD2 as a possible D gene (6 bases). Germline-derived CDR1 and CDR2 are SEHNR and FQNEAQ (reference sequence). The CDR3 contains 15 residues. V was shortened by 5 bases and J by 6 bases, with 18 bases between the two germline ends. The chain's CDR3 is CASSIGGTFPDTQYF. For the CDR3, the DNA is TGTGCCAGCAGCATCGGAGGGACGTTCCCCGATACGCAGTATTTT.

This chain connects TRBV5-1 to TRBJ2-5; possibly TRBD1 for D (5 bases). The CDR3 has 15 residues. Germline V CDR1 and CDR2: SGHRS, YFSETQ. V lost 0 bases and J lost 3, with 12 bases in between. The CDR3 DNA reads as TGCGCCAGCAGCTTGGATCATTCCAGGGAAGAGACCCAGTACTTC. Translating gives CASSLDHSREETQYF.

This clone was detected a few times. The chain links TRBV4-3 to TRBJ2-7; D not certain. Between the trimmed V and J ends, which lost 0 bases and 0 bases, there was a span of 3 bases. The CDR3 has 13 residues. Germline CDR1 reads LGHNA; CDR2 reads YSLEER. The CDR3: CASSQEASYEQYF. CDR3 nucleotides: TGCGCCAGCAGCCAAGAAGCCTCCTACGAGCAGTACTTC.

This sequence joins TRBV5-1 and TRBJ2-7; 11 bases agree with TRBD2. There are 14 residues in the CDR3. Germline lookup yields CDR1 SGHRS and CDR2 YFSETQ. The junction had 0 bases not matched to a gene; V was cut back by 1 base and J by 3 bases. CDR3 in amino acids: CASSLTSGSYEQYF. The CDR3 region has the DNA TGCGCCAGCAGCTTGACTAGCGGGAGCTACGAGCAGTACTTC.

The V and J genes are TRBV11-2 and TRBJ1-1, with a tentative D call TRBD1 (6 bases). The CDR3 has 15 amino acids. Germline-derived CDR1 and CDR2 are SGHAT and FQNNGV. Trimming took 2 bases from V and 5 from J, leaving 15 bases between them. Here the CDR3 reads CASSLIAGEGTEAFF. As DNA, the CDR3 is TGTGCCAGCAGCTTAATTGCAGGGGAGGGTACTGAAGCTTTCTTT. Full variable domain (outside the CDR3, taken from reference TRBV11-2 and TRBJ1-1): EAGVAQSPRYKIIEKRQSVAFWCNPISGHATLYWYQQILGQGPKLLIQFQNNGVVDDSQLPKDRFSAERLKGVDSTLKIQPAKLEDSAVYLCASSLIAGEGTEAFFGQGTRLTVV.

This clone came up once. The rearrangement uses TRBV2 and TRBJ2-5; D may be TRBD2 (6 bases). The CDR3 extends over 14 amino acids. Germline-derived CDR1 and CDR2 are SNHLY and FYNNEI. With 0 bases removed from V and 4 bases from J, the gap between germline ends came to 9 bases. This CDR3 is CASSEALSGETQYF. CDR3 DNA sequence: TGTGCCAGCAGTGAAGCGCTTAGCGGAGAGACCCAGTACTTC.

V usage is TRBV3-1 (or the pseudogene TRBV3-2) and J usage is TRBJ1-2; 7 bases map to TRBD1. The CDR3 is made up of 11 amino acids. Germline trimming cut 4 bases from V and 7 bases from J; bases unmatched to any gene: 0. From germline, CDR1 is LGHDT and CDR2 YNNKEL (reference sequence). The CDR3 sequence is CASSRQGGYTF. The DNA for the CDR3 is TGTGCCAGCAGCCGACAGGGTGGCTACACCTTC.

V is TRBV6-5 and J is TRBJ2-1; 12 bases agree with TRBD2. Germline V CDR1 and CDR2: MNHEY, SVGAGI. The CDR3 runs to 15 residues. Unmatched junction bases numbered 2, after V lost 6 bases and J lost 2 bases. CDR3 sequence reads: CASSLAGGPYNEQFF. CDR3 nucleotide sequence: TGTGCCAGCAGCCTAGCGGGAGGGCCCTACAATGAGCAGTTCTTC.

The rearrangement joins TRBV19 to TRBJ1-1; D may be TRBD1 (6 bases). The CDR3 runs to 12 residues. The germline V and J ends were trimmed by 7 bases and 7 bases, with 13 bases remaining between them. Germline V gene data show CDR1 as LNHDA and CDR2 as SQIVND (reference sequence). This chain's CDR3 is CASTEGVSEAFF. The CDR3 DNA follows: TGTGCCAGTACCGAGGGGGTGAGTGAAGCTTTCTTT.

The V call is TRBV19, the J call TRBJ2-3; D not certain. Germline-derived CDR1 and CDR2 are LNHDA and SQIVND (reference sequence). Trimming left V 4 bases short and J 1 base short, with 15 bases between. The CDR3 covers 16 residues. The CDR3 spells CASSTPILTGTDTQYF. The CDR3 nucleotides are TGTGCCAGTAGTACCCCTATCCTAACTGGCACAGATACGCAGTATTTT.

The rearrangement uses TRBV5-6 and TRBJ1-4; 7 nucleotides match TRBD1. The CDR3 spans 14 residues. The V segment lost 2 bases and the J segment 7 bases; nucleotides outside the gene matches: 5. CDR1 is SGHDT, CDR2 YYEEEE, per germline. CDR3 nucleotide sequence: TGTGCCAGCAGCTTACAGGGGAATGGTGAAAAACTGTTTTTT. Amino acid sequence: CASSLQGNGEKLFF.

This clone has just one count. The chain couples TRBV5-6 to TRBJ1-1; 9 bases map to TRBD1. Germline-derived CDR1 and CDR2 are SGHDT and YYEEEE. Trimming took 4 bases from V and 5 from J; bases not matched to a gene: 12. This CDR3 comprises 16 residues. The CDR3 region has the DNA TGTGCCAGCAGCCCCACAGGGGGCAATACGTGGACTGAAGCTTTCTTT. It codes for CASSPTGGNTWTEAFF.

The table lists this clone with a count of one. In nucleotides, the CDR3 is TGTGCCATCAGTCCAAAGACAGTGAACACTGAAGCTTTCTTT. Translation: CAISPKTVNTEAFF. The rearrangement joins TRBV10-3 to TRBJ1-1; TRBD1 is a possible D gene (5 bases). From germline, CDR1 is ENHRY and CDR2 SYGVKD. Trimming left V 5 bases short and J 0 bases short, with 10 bases between. The length of the CDR3 is 14 residues.

V is TRBV7-6 and J is TRBJ1-2; weak D call: TRBD1 (6 bases). The CDR3 is 12 residues long. CDR1 SGHVS and CDR2 FNYEAQ come from the germline V gene. Trimming left V 10 bases short and J 4 bases short, with 13 bases between. The CDR3 region has the DNA TGTGCCACGTTACAGGGACCCTATGGCTACACCTTC. Protein: CATLQGPYGYTF.

The gene calls are TRBV6-6 and TRBJ1-2, with D possibly matching TRBD1 (6 bases). The germline V and J ends were trimmed by 8 bases and 7 bases, with 17 bases remaining between them. Per germline, CDR1 MNHNY and CDR2 SVGAGI (reference sequence). CDR3 length: 13 amino acids. CDR3 sequence (DNA): TGTGCCAGCGACGACCGGGGGGCATCTGGCTACACCTTC. This codes for CASDDRGASGYTF.